Listed below are T cell receptor beta chains from one sample, sequenced in a study of lung T cells in sarcoidosis with Löfgren's syndrome. TCRdb recomputed calls from the reads with MiXCR, one row per CDR3 protein. The sample holds about 9,400 distinct CDR3 sequences, just under 20% seen once. The material sequenced was CD4+ T cells from bronchoalveolar lavage. Source of these receptors: a human donor with sarcoidosis (Löfgren's syndrome or another form), or a control subject (not recorded which). CDR3s include the opening cysteine and the closing phenylalanine or tryptophan.

J gene: TRBJ2-3
V gene: TRBV7-9
CDR3 protein: CASSHQRLYTDTQYF

J gene: TRBJ1-4
V gene: TRBV6-1
CDR3 protein: CASNGGFGEKLFF

J gene: TRBJ1-6
V gene: TRBV28
CDR3 protein: CASTIAGEGSSPLHF

J gene: TRBJ1-4
V gene: TRBV10-3
CDR3 protein: CAISSGTENEKLFF

J gene: TRBJ2-2
V gene: TRBV29-1
CDR3 protein: CSARAGSTGELFF

J gene: TRBJ2-2
V gene: TRBV29-1
CDR3 protein: CSVRQGAGTGELLF

J gene: TRBJ2-1
V gene: TRBV5-1
CDR3 protein: CASSPGQGYNEQFF

J gene: TRBJ2-5
V gene: TRBV30
CDR3 protein: CAWSTGLAGGETQYF

J gene: TRBJ1-5
V gene: TRBV5-5
CDR3 protein: CASSLEPGGDQPQHF

J gene: TRBJ2-7
V gene: TRBV6-1
CDR3 protein: CASGRTSVTYEQYF

J gene: TRBJ1-5
V gene: TRBV28
CDR3 protein: CASSLRGGLNQPQHF

J gene: TRBJ1-5
V gene: TRBV28
CDR3 protein: CVSSWGRGPNQPQHF

J gene: TRBJ2-7
V gene: TRBV7-2
CDR3 protein: CASSPRDDVYEQYF

J gene: TRBJ2-1
V gene: TRBV4-2
CDR3 protein: CASSPELAGGFISYNEQFF

J gene: TRBJ1-1
V gene: TRBV11-2
CDR3 protein: CASRNLEIGSPGQGAGNTEAFF

J gene: TRBJ1-1
V gene: TRBV6-9
CDR3 protein: CASGSLSGVTEAFF

J gene: TRBJ2-3
V gene: TRBV7-3
CDR3 protein: CASSLFSGTSTDTQYF

J gene: TRBJ2-3
V gene: TRBV10-3
CDR3 protein: CAIMKTSGGKGSTDTQYF

J gene: TRBJ2-7
V gene: TRBV20-1
CDR3 protein: CSANTNRLAVNYEQYF

J gene: TRBJ1-2
V gene: TRBV5-1
CDR3 protein: CASSSGTALNYGYTF

J gene: TRBJ2-3
V gene: TRBV18
CDR3 protein: CASSSLQGHTQYF

J gene: TRBJ2-7
V gene: TRBV6-1
CDR3 protein: CASSEADGRVYKRYF

J gene: TRBJ2-5
V gene: TRBV18
CDR3 protein: CASSPSRYQETQYF

J gene: TRBJ1-2
V gene: TRBV11-2
CDR3 protein: CASSPWGRGGGYTF

J gene: TRBJ1-5
V gene: TRBV28
CDR3 protein: CASSSYDRVKTPQHF

J gene: TRBJ2-1
V gene: TRBV19
CDR3 protein: CASSTSAGAGVRNEQFF

J gene: TRBJ1-1
V gene: TRBV19
CDR3 protein: CASSPPGRRNTEAFF

J gene: TRBJ2-1
V gene: TRBV28
CDR3 protein: CASSFGEQGAYEQFF

J gene: TRBJ1-6
V gene: TRBV5-4
CDR3 protein: CASSATTGTAYSPLHF

J gene: TRBJ2-7
V gene: TRBV5-1
CDR3 protein: CASSGRTYEQYF

J gene: TRBJ2-2
V gene: TRBV7-3
CDR3 protein: CASSRTGATGELFF

J gene: TRBJ2-6
V gene: TRBV20-1
CDR3 protein: CSASGINSGANVLTF

J gene: TRBJ2-3
V gene: TRBV2
CDR3 protein: CASSDDTDTQYF